The 2 T cell receptor beta chains below were found in one sample sequenced in a study of lymphopenia after photon versus proton radiotherapy. The protocol was immunoSEQ multiplex PCR, while the TCRdb copy is restricted to in-frame clones and leaves out a portion. The sample lists over 15,000 clones, about nine tenths seen once, with 9% to 10% in the top ten. The source was peripheral blood, collected from a patient treated with proton-based radiotherapy. The receptors come from a man aged 65-85 years with pancreatic cancer.

The V call is TRBV6-5, the J call TRBJ2-1; TRBD2 matches at 7 bases. CDR1 is MNHEY and CDR2 is SVGAGI in the germline V gene. Trimming cost V 1 base and J 6 bases; bases outside gene matches: 6. CDR3 length equals 15 residues. This chain's CDR3 is CASSYFREGRNEQFF. CDR3 DNA: TGTGCCAGCAGTTACTTCAGGGAGGGACGCAATGAGCAGTTCTTC.

The CDR3 DNA reads TGTGCCAGTAGTTACAGGACTAACTATGGCTACACCTTC. It translates to CASSYRTNYGYTF. This chain uses TRBV19 with TRBJ1-2, with D possibly being TRBD1 (5 bases). The germline V gene has CDR1 LNHDA and CDR2 SQIVND (reference sequence). The CDR3 consists of 13 residues. Trimming shortened V by 5 bases and J by 0 bases, and 7 bases separated the two germline ends.